The next 9 T cell receptor beta chains were all read from a single sample in a study of T cells in women clearing cervical HPV infection. The repertoire was sequenced with immunoSEQ multiplex PCR; TCRdb's copy has only in-frame clones and lacks some. Its table lists under 25,000 clones. The sample comprised blood buffy coat. Receptor source: a woman between 18 and 70 years old with a cervical HPV16 infection that either progressed to CIN3+ or cleared (not recorded which).

Regarding this clone: The CDR3 extends 3 residues past the end of the read, so its final part is completed from the germline J gene. The V and J genes are TRBV7-9 and TRBJ1-4, with D perhaps matching TRBD1 (6 bases). With 5 bases removed from V and 5 bases from J, the gap between germline ends came to 15 bases. The CDR3 has 15 residues. Per the germline V gene, CDR1 is SEHNR and CDR2 is FQNEAQ (reference sequence). The CDR3 DNA, read in part, is TGTGCCAGCAGCCCAGTGGGACAAATAAATGAAAAA. Residues: CASSPVGQINEK. From start to end, the CDR3 is CASSPVGQINEKLFF.

A word on this clone: The read finishes 3 residues shy of the CDR3 end, and the germline J gene is used to complete it. The rearrangement joins TRBV20-1 to TRBJ1-4; TRBD1 might be the D (6 bases). CDR1 is DFQATT, CDR2 SNEGSKA, per germline (reference sequence). V was clipped by 6 bases and J by 8 bases, with 22 bases between them. The CDR3 contains 15 residues. Partial CDR3 DNA: TGCAGTGCAGAGAGGGTGGGACAAGGAAACGAAAAA. Translation gives CSAERVGQGNEK. The CDR3 as a whole reads CSAERVGQGNEKLFF.

With respect to this clone: The read ends 3 residues early relative to the CDR3; the germline J gene fills the gap. The chain has TRBV10-1 and TRBJ2-2; the match to TRBD1 covers 10 bases. After removal of 6 bases from V and 4 bases from J, the junction contained 2 bases not matched to a gene. The germline CDR1 and CDR2 sequences are WNHNN and SYGVQD (reference sequence). The CDR3 consists of 14 residues. This chain's CDR3 is CASSRTGGTGELFF. The CDR3 DNA, read in part, is TGCGCCAGCAGCAGGACAGGGGGCACCGGGGAG.

Comment on this clone: Read coverage stops 3 residues before the CDR3 terminus; the germline J gene supplies the remainder. V usage is TRBV2 and J usage is TRBJ2-3, with D possibly being TRBD2 (5 bases). CDR3 length: 15 amino acids. Trimming shortened V by 0 bases and J by 1 base, and 8 bases separated the two germline ends. Germline V lookup: CDR1 SNHLY, CDR2 FYNNEI. The CDR3 loop is CASSEAGRGTDTQYF. The CDR3 DNA, read in part, is TGTGCCAGCAGTGAAGCTGGGCGGGGCACAGATACG.

A word on this clone: The CDR3 end lies 3 residues beyond the end of the read and is filled in from the germline J gene. The V gene is TRBV29-1, the J gene TRBJ2-5; the match to TRBD2 covers 8 bases. J gave up 5 bases and V 7 bases, and 12 bases lay outside the gene matches. CDR1 is SQVTM, CDR2 ANQGSEA, per germline. The CDR3 has 14 amino acids. The part of the CDR3 DNA that was read is TGCAGCGGAGATCGGGGGGGGGACGGGGAGACC. Its protein product is CSGDRGGDGET. The CDR3 in its entirety is CSGDRGGDGETQYF.

Comments on this clone: The read falls 3 residues short of the CDR3 end, and the missing part is taken from the germline J gene. The V gene is TRBV25-1, the J gene TRBJ2-5; no clear D gene. Trimming took 3 bases from V and 6 from J, leaving 14 bases between them. Germline V lookup: CDR1 MGHDK, CDR2 SYGVNS. The length of the CDR3 is 14 residues. The CDR3 bases that were read are TGTGCCAGCAGTGATTTAGGTTCTAGGAAGACC. Translated, it gives CASSDLGSRKT. From start to end, the CDR3 is CASSDLGSRKTQYF.

Turning to this clone: The read ends 3 residues shy of where the CDR3 ends; the end is completed using the germline J gene. This sequence joins TRBV7-2 and TRBJ2-5, with a tentative D call TRBD2 (6 bases). CDR3 length equals 13 residues. Per the germline V gene, CDR1 is SGHTA and CDR2 is FQGNSA. With 4 bases removed from V and 1 base from J, the gap between germline ends came to 7 bases. The CDR3 bases that were read are TGTGCCAGCAGCTGGGGACTCCAAGAGACC. Its protein product is CASSWGLQET. The entire CDR3 is CASSWGLQETQYF.

Regarding this clone: With the read ending 3 residues before the CDR3 end, the germline J gene is used to fill in that end. V is TRBV7-6 and J is TRBJ1-2, with 8 bases that match TRBD1. J gave up 0 bases and V 4 bases, and 4 bases lay outside the gene matches. Germline V gene data show CDR1 as SGHVS and CDR2 as FNYEAQ. This CDR3 is built from 15 residues. The chain's CDR3 is CASSSRQGTNYGYTF. Incomplete CDR3 DNA: TGTGCCAGCAGCTCAAGACAGGGGACTAACTATGGC.

Details on this clone: Coverage ceases 3 residues before the CDR3 finishes, and the germline J gene fills in the end. The V call is TRBV2, the J call TRBJ1-5; TRBD1 matches at 9 bases. Germline values: CDR1 SNHLY, CDR2 FYNNEI. V gave up 6 bases and J gave up 6 bases; unmatched junction bases: 3. The CDR3 spans 13 residues. CDR3 protein: CASRGTGTQPQHF. The DNA read from the CDR3 is TGTGCCAGCAGGGGGACAGGGACTCAGCCC.